These 10 T cell receptor beta chains came from one sample sequenced in a study of cytomegalovirus exposure and HLA in healthy donors (TCRdb year 2017). The protocol used for the library was the immunoSEQ multiplex PCR assay. The multiplex PCR relied on a mix of 60 forward primers for TCR Vbeta segments and 13 reverse primers for TCR Jbeta segments. Sourced from immuneACCESS, this table was stored by TCRdb with only in-frame sequences that have V and J called. A share of the clones is absent; for the studies checked, an unresolved V gene accounts for under half, and the remainder has no known explanation. The sample records approximately 88,000 clones, 78% of which are singletons. The top ten constitute under 6% of the sample. Material for sequencing was PBMCs. The receptors stem from a man between 18 and 29 years old in good health and CMV-seropositive.

This clone was recorded a few times. The chain carries TRBV5-1 and TRBJ2-5; TRBD1 aligns across 8 bases. From germline, CDR1 is SGHRS and CDR2 YFSETQ. Unmatched junction bases numbered 0, after V lost 3 bases and J lost 5 bases. The CDR3 runs to 12 residues. This CDR3 reads CASSWDRETQYF. The CDR3 DNA follows: TGCGCCAGCAGCTGGGACAGGGAGACCCAGTACTTC.

The V call is TRBV6-5, the J call TRBJ2-5, with D tentatively TRBD2 (6 bases). The CDR3 runs to 16 residues. V lost 4 bases and J lost 7, with 22 bases in between. CDR1 and CDR2 from the germline V gene are MNHEY and SVGAGI. In DNA, the CDR3 is TGTGCCAGCAGTTTAGTAGCGGCAGGCCCCGCGGGGACCCAGTACTTC. Residues: CASSLVAAGPAGTQYF.

V gene TRBV10-2 combines with J gene TRBJ1-2; TRBD1 might be the D (5 bases). V was pared by 7 bases and J by 7 bases, with 19 bases between. CDR1 and CDR2 (germline): WSHSY, SAAADI. This CDR3 comprises 14 residues. The CDR3 nucleotides are TGCGCCAGCACCAGCCTCCTCGGGAGGGGTGGCTACACCTTC. This translates into CASTSLLGRGGYTF.

The chain links TRBV5-5 to TRBJ1-4; TRBD1 matches 12 bases. This CDR3 is built from 19 residues. Looked up from germline, CDR1 is SGHKS and CDR2 is YYEKEE (reference sequence). J lost 0 bases, V lost 4 bases, and 10 bases had no gene match. The CDR3 DNA is TGTGCCAGCAGCCCTCTCCCGGGACAGGGGGCTGCAACTAATGAAAAACTGTTTTTT. Its translation is CASSPLPGQGAATNEKLFF.

This chain links TRBV9 with TRBJ2-1; 8 nucleotides align to TRBD2. The V gene's germline CDR1 is SGDLS and CDR2 YYNGEE. The CDR3 extends over 16 amino acids. With V trimmed by 1 base and J by 6 bases, 9 bases remained unmatched. In DNA form, the CDR3 reads TGTGCCAGCAGCGTATGGAGCGGGAGTGGTTCCAATGAGCAGTTCTTC. Translation: CASSVWSGSGSNEQFF.

The chain couples TRBV19 to TRBJ2-7; TRBD2 matches at 11 bases. Germline values: CDR1 LNHDA, CDR2 SQIVND (reference sequence). The CDR3 runs 13 residues. J was trimmed by 9 bases and V by 9 bases; bases with no gene match: 10. The CDR3 sequence: CASLRLAGRRQYF. In DNA form, the CDR3 reads TGTGCCAGCCTAAGACTAGCGGGAAGGAGGCAGTACTTC.

The chain couples TRBV9 to TRBJ2-7, with D possibly being TRBD2 (5 bases). CDR3 length: 16 residues. Germline V gives CDR1 SGDLS, CDR2 YYNGEE. Trimming removed 2 bases from V and 3 bases from J, with 18 bases in between. The CDR3: CASSVSGPSGGYEQYF. The DNA for the CDR3 is TGTGCCAGCAGCGTTTCCGGGCCAAGCGGTGGCTACGAGCAGTACTTC.

The J gene is TRBJ2-7, the V gene TRBV28; 7 positions agree with TRBD2. The trim removed 8 bases at V and 5 bases at J, leaving 9 bases unmatched. This CDR3 has 13 residues. Germline V gives CDR1 MDHEN, CDR2 SYDVKM. Written as DNA, the CDR3 is TGTGCCAGCCGGGCGGGGGACCCCCACGAGCAGTACTTC. It translates to CASRAGDPHEQYF. Combining the CDR3 with reference TRBV28 and TRBJ2-7 gives the whole variable domain DVKVTQSSRYLVKRTGEKVFLECVQDMDHENMFWYRQDPGLGLRLIYFSYDVKMKEKGDIPEGYSVSREKKERFSLILESASTNQTSMYLCASRAGDPHEQYFGPGTRLTVT.

The chain couples TRBV29-1 to TRBJ2-7; TRBD1 matches at 7 bases. Losses at the gene ends were 6 bases for V and 3 bases for J; bases not matched to a gene: 11. The CDR3 consists of 14 residues. From germline, CDR1 is SQVTM and CDR2 ANQGSEA. The CDR3 here is CSVPGTALGYEQYF. Here the CDR3 DNA reads TGCAGCGTGCCCGGGACAGCCCTTGGCTACGAGCAGTACTTC.

The J gene is TRBJ2-3, the V gene TRBV2; 10 positions agree with TRBD1. CDR1 and CDR2 (germline): SNHLY, FYNNEI. V lost 8 bases, J lost 6 bases, and 8 bases stayed unmatched. The CDR3 runs 14 residues. The CDR3 reads CASLGDRGTDTQYF. CDR3 in DNA: TGTGCCAGCCTGGGGGACAGGGGAACGGATACGCAGTATTTT.